This entry concerns a single TCR beta chain. This entry belongs to a study of blood T cell repertoires in COVID-19. Study-wide context: The United States, Italy and Spain were the sources of the acute and convalescent COVID-19 samples. Sources were T cells, B-cell-depleted T cells, or PBMCs; the material itself was cDNA or gDNA.

Germline V gives CDR1 GTSNPN, CDR2 SVGIG (reference sequence). This CDR3 is built from 17 residues. V shed 2 bases and J 2 bases; nucleotides not matched to a gene: 10. As originally analysed: Reference gene primers were amplified, and this amplification served to estimate nucleated cell counts. The assay was immunoSEQ multiplex PCR, and TCRdb's table has in-frame clones only and misses some. V and J calls and clone size are given by that table; D and trimming were obtained from the DNA. The table lists approximately 130,000 clones, approximately 77% of them singletons, with 20% in the top ten. The specimen was peripheral blood. This chain links TRBV30 with TRBJ1-5, with 9 positions matching TRBD1. The TCR was taken from a man aged 80 or over with acute or convalescent COVID-19. CDR3 nucleotide sequence: TGTGCCTGGAGTCCGGGACAGGGTCTGGGGGGCAATCAGCCCCAGCATTTT. It translates to CAWSPGQGLGGNQPQHF. Full variable domain (remainder filled in from reference TRBV30 and TRBJ1-5): SQTIHQWPATLVQPVGSPLSLECTVEGTSNPNLYWYRQAAGRGLQLLFYSVGIGQISSEVPQNLSASRPQDRQFILSSKKLLLSDSGFYLCAWSPGQGLGGNQPQHFGDGTRLSIL.